The 25 T cell receptor beta chains in this list originate from one sample, sequenced in a study of T cell changes during pregnancy in multiple sclerosis. The assay was immunoSEQ multiplex PCR, and TCRdb's table has in-frame clones only and misses some. The sample records some 120,000 clones, roughly 97% being singletons. The starting material was peripheral blood, obtained after pregnancy. Source of these receptors: a female donor with multiple sclerosis, enrolled in a pregnancy study.

The genes are TRBV2 and TRBJ2-2; D is possibly TRBD2 (5 bases). Trimming cost V 6 bases and J 5 bases, with 10 bases left between them. This CDR3 is built from 13 residues. Germline V gives CDR1 SNHLY, CDR2 FYNNEI. CDR3 in amino acids: CASRTTMTGELFF. CDR3 sequence (DNA): TGTGCCAGCAGGACTACAATGACCGGGGAGCTGTTTTTT.

This chain uses TRBV13 with TRBJ2-2; D is perhaps TRBD1 (6 bases). V dropped 5 bases and J dropped 5 bases, with 18 bases sitting between them. CDR3 size: 16 residues. In germline, CDR1 is PRHDT, CDR2 FYEKMQ (reference sequence). DNA of the CDR3: TGTGCCAGCAGCCAGTCTACCGGGACAAAAACCGGGGAGCTGTTTTTT. It is translated as CASSQSTGTKTGELFF.

This chain connects TRBV4-1 to TRBJ2-7; 13 nucleotides line up with TRBD2. From germline, CDR1 is MGHRA and CDR2 YSYEKL. The CDR3 covers 17 residues. The trim removed 0 bases at V and 6 bases at J, leaving 8 bases unmatched. The CDR3 reads CASSQEPGLAGVGEQYF. The DNA of the CDR3 is TGCGCCAGCAGCCAAGAACCTGGACTAGCGGGAGTGGGCGAGCAGTACTTC.

V and J are TRBV7-9 and TRBJ2-7; no definite D call. Germline V gene lookup returns CDR1 SEHNR and CDR2 FQNEAQ (reference sequence). The CDR3 is 13 amino acids. With 4 bases removed from V and 6 bases from J, the gap between germline ends came to 13 bases. The CDR3 is CASSSSLPLEQYF. The DNA for the CDR3 is TGTGCCAGCAGCTCATCACTCCCCCTCGAGCAGTACTTC.

The chain has TRBV6-6 and TRBJ2-5, with D maybe TRBD1 (5 bases). V lost 4 bases and J lost 3, with 18 bases in between. CDR1 is MNHNY, CDR2 SVGAGI, per germline (reference sequence). This CDR3 comprises 16 residues. The CDR3 sequence is CASSLLRQGGKETQYF. DNA for the CDR3: TGTGCCAGCAGTTTACTCAGGCAGGGTGGGAAAGAGACCCAGTACTTC.

J is TRBJ2-3 and V is TRBV11-3, with D possibly TRBD1 on 5 matching bases. The germline V gene encodes CDR1 SGHNT and CDR2 YENEEA. The CDR3 contains 15 residues. V lost 1 base, J lost 0 bases, and 8 bases lay in between. CDR3 sequence reads: CASSLGGPSTDTQYF. The CDR3 bases are TGTGCCAGCAGCTTAGGGGGCCCTAGCACAGATACGCAGTATTTT. Variable domain in full (rest from reference TRBV11-3 and TRBJ2-3): EAGVVQSPRYKIIEKKQPVAFWCNPISGHNTLYWYLQNLGQGPELLIRYENEEAVDDSQLPKDRFSAERLKGVDSTLKIQPAELGDSAVYLCASSLGGPSTDTQYFGPGTRLTVL.

The rearrangement uses TRBV7-2 and TRBJ2-5; 7 nucleotides match TRBD1. The germline CDR1 and CDR2 sequences are SGHTA and FQGNSA. CDR3 length: 15 amino acids. With V trimmed by 5 bases and J by 7 bases, 13 bases remained unmatched. CDR3 in DNA: TGTGCCAGCAGCCCCACCCGACAGGGTCGGGGGACCCAGTACTTC. Amino acid sequence: CASSPTRQGRGTQYF. Full variable domain (missing parts from reference TRBV7-2 and TRBJ2-5): GAGVSQSPSNKVTEKGKDVELRCDPISGHTALYWYRQSLGQGLEFLIYFQGNSAPDKSGLPSDRFSAERTGGSVSTLTIQRTQQEDSAVYLCASSPTRQGRGTQYFGPGTRLLVL.

The chain couples TRBV27 to TRBJ2-1; TRBD2 aligns across 7 bases. The J segment lost 7 bases and the V segment lost 5 bases, leaving 8 bases of the junction unmatched. Germline V lookup: CDR1 MNHEY, CDR2 SMNVEV (reference sequence). The CDR3 has 14 residues. The CDR3 spells CASSPRTGGNEQFF. The CDR3 DNA follows: TGTGCCAGCAGTCCCCGGACCGGGGGGAATGAGCAGTTCTTC.

This chain connects TRBV29-1 to TRBJ2-1; 7 bases are a match to TRBD2. With 0 bases clipped from V and 4 bases from J, the junction kept 6 bases outside the gene matches. CDR3 length: 15 amino acids. Germline assignment: CDR1 SQVTM and CDR2 ANQGSEA. The DNA for the CDR3 is TGCAGCGTTGAAGATCGTAGCGGGTGGTACAATGAGCAGTTCTTC. Translated, it gives CSVEDRSGWYNEQFF.

The chain is built from TRBV19 and TRBJ2-7; TRBD2 aligns across 10 bases. V shed 3 bases, J shed 5 bases, and the junction held 7 bases outside the gene matches. The CDR3 has 15 residues. The germline CDR1 and CDR2 sequences are LNHDA and SQIVND (reference sequence). The CDR3 region is CASSMSGRAGDEQYF. The CDR3 DNA follows: TGTGCCAGTAGTATGAGCGGGAGGGCCGGTGACGAGCAGTACTTC.

There are a few counts of this clone. The chain links TRBV18 to TRBJ2-1; maybe TRBD2 (6 bases). Germline V gives CDR1 KGHSH, CDR2 LQKENI. With 2 bases removed from V and 9 bases from J, the gap between germline ends came to 14 bases. The CDR3 spans 14 residues. CDR3 sequence: CASSPVGGRGEQFF. In DNA form, the CDR3 reads TGTGCCAGCTCACCAGTGGGAGGAAGGGGTGAGCAGTTCTTC.

The chain carries TRBV6-1 and TRBJ1-2; D unclear. Trimming cost V 4 bases and J 8 bases, with 8 bases left between them. Per the germline V gene, CDR1 is MNHNS and CDR2 is SASEGT. The CDR3 covers 11 residues. CDR3 sequence reads: CASSGLRGYTF. The CDR3 DNA is TGTGCCAGCAGTGGTCTCAGGGGCTACACCTTC.

The J gene is TRBJ2-6, the V gene TRBV10-2; TRBD2 agrees at 10 bases. V lost 4 bases to trimming and J lost 2 bases; unmatched junction nucleotides: 5. Germline V gene lookup returns CDR1 WSHSY and CDR2 SAAADI. The CDR3 runs to 17 residues. In DNA form, the CDR3 reads TGCGCCAGCAGTGGACCTAGCGGGAGAGCTGGGGCCAACGTCCTGACTTTC. Translated: CASSGPSGRAGANVLTF.

The genes are TRBV2 and TRBJ2-5, with TRBD1 identical over 9 bases. V lost 7 bases and J lost 3; bases outside the gene matches: 9. There are 15 residues in the CDR3. The V gene's germline CDR1 is SNHLY and CDR2 FYNNEI. This CDR3 reads CASTGPGDREETQYF. DNA for the CDR3: TGTGCCAGCACCGGCCCCGGGGACAGGGAAGAGACCCAGTACTTC.

This chain joins TRBV7-9 and TRBJ1-4, with TRBD1 as a possible D gene (6 bases). The V end was cut by 8 bases, the J end by 8 bases, with 30 bases between. Germline values: CDR1 SEHNR, CDR2 FQNEAQ (reference sequence). This CDR3 is 18 amino acids long. The CDR3 spells CASHRERESSYVWEKLFF. The CDR3 DNA reads as TGTGCCAGCCACAGGGAAAGGGAATCGTCCTATGTTTGGGAAAAACTGTTTTTT.

The J gene is TRBJ2-2, the V gene TRBV29-1; 8 bases map to TRBD2. Trimming cost V 3 bases and J 5 bases; bases outside gene matches: 2. Per the germline V gene, CDR1 is SQVTM and CDR2 is ANQGSEA. CDR3 length equals 13 residues. The CDR3 protein is CSVDKRETGELFF. The CDR3 region has the DNA TGCAGCGTTGATAAGCGGGAGACCGGGGAGCTGTTTTTT.

The chain links TRBV28 to TRBJ2-7; a possible D gene is TRBD2 (6 bases). The CDR3 contains 14 residues. Per the germline V gene, CDR1 is MDHEN and CDR2 is SYDVKM. Deletions cut 5 bases from V and 1 base from J, with 12 bases between. CDR3 DNA: TGTGCCAGCAGTCCGGGGACTCTTTCCTACGAGCAGTACTTC. Translated: CASSPGTLSYEQYF.

The chain recombines TRBV6-5 with TRBJ2-2; D gene ambiguous. The CDR3 is 12 residues long. CDR1 and CDR2 (germline): MNHEY, SVGAGI. V was trimmed by 6 bases and J by 5 bases, leaving 7 bases between them. The CDR3 bases are TGTGCCAGCAGCCCCCATACCGGGGAGCTGTTTTTT. It translates to CASSPHTGELFF.

The chain employs TRBV12-5 and TRBJ1-1, with TRBD1 as a possible D gene (5 bases). The CDR3 totals 13 residues. CDR1 and CDR2 from the germline V gene are LGHNT and FRNRAP. V dropped 5 bases and J dropped 4 bases, with 11 bases sitting between them. The CDR3 sequence is CASGPGGGTEAFF. CDR3 nucleotides: TGTGCTAGTGGTCCGGGCGGGGGCACTGAAGCTTTCTTT.

The rearrangement links TRBV6-1 to TRBJ1-2; 9 bases line up with TRBD1. J gave up 6 bases and V 5 bases, and 7 bases lay outside the gene matches. From germline, CDR1 is MNHNS and CDR2 SASEGT. The CDR3 extends over 14 amino acids. The CDR3 DNA sequence: TGTGCCAGCAGTCTAGGGACAGGGAACCATGGCTACACCTTC. Its protein product is CASSLGTGNHGYTF.

The chain is built from TRBV5-6 and TRBJ1-1, with 8 bases fitting TRBD1. V lost 4 bases and J lost 0; bases outside the gene matches: 8. Germline CDR1 SGHDT, CDR2 YYEEEE. The CDR3 is 16 residues long. CDR3 sequence (DNA): TGTGCCAGCAGCCTATGGGACAGGCCCTTGAACACTGAAGCTTTCTTT. Translating gives CASSLWDRPLNTEAFF.

The chain links TRBV7-2 to TRBJ1-2; perhaps TRBD1 as D (5 bases). The CDR3 spans 15 residues. The germline CDR1 and CDR2 sequences are SGHTA and FQGNSA. Trimming cost V 4 bases and J 5 bases, with 17 bases left between them. CDR3 nucleotides: TGTGCCAGCAGCTCTGACAGTCCCGTGTTGTATGGCTACACCTTC. Translating it yields CASSSDSPVLYGYTF. Looking up the rest from reference TRBV7-2 and TRBJ1-2 gives the full variable domain: GAGVSQSPSNKVTEKGKDVELRCDPISGHTALYWYRQSLGQGLEFLIYFQGNSAPDKSGLPSDRFSAERTGGSVSTLTIQRTQQEDSAVYLCASSSDSPVLYGYTFGSGTRLTVV.

The J gene is TRBJ2-3, the V gene TRBV27, with D hard to call. The CDR3 totals 15 residues. CDR1 is MNHEY, CDR2 SMNVEV, per germline (reference sequence). Trimming removed 3 bases at V and 5 bases at J, with 15 bases between. CDR3 loop: CASSLVAGVQDTQYF. The CDR3 region has the DNA TGTGCCAGCAGTTTGGTGGCAGGCGTGCAAGATACGCAGTATTTT.

This chain uses TRBV30 with TRBJ1-2; D is possibly TRBD1 (6 bases). Looked up from germline, CDR1 is GTSNPN and CDR2 is SVGIG (reference sequence). With 3 bases removed from V and 8 bases from J, the gap between germline ends came to 16 bases. The CDR3 has 13 amino acids. The CDR3 DNA reads TGTGCCTGGAGGGGAAAGGGGGTCGGAGGCTACACCTTC. The encoded protein is CAWRGKGVGGYTF.

This clone was observed a few times. The chain combines TRBV2 with TRBJ1-1; D is unclear. V lost 7 bases, J lost 1 base, and 13 bases lay in between. The CDR3 runs to 14 residues. The germline V gene has CDR1 SNHLY and CDR2 FYNNEI. CDR3 nucleotide sequence: TGTGCCAGCACGCGGGAAATCCCGAACACTGAAGCTTTCTTT. It is translated as CASTREIPNTEAFF.